These 30 T cell receptor beta chains originate from one sample sequenced in a study of shared clonotypes between healthy human individuals. TCRdb's table, derived via immunoSEQ multiplex PCR, lists solely in-frame clones and lacks some. This sample carries 2 million to 2.5 million clones, about 92% of them seen once, and the ten largest clones take 0.39%. Sequencing was done on a sample of naive CD4+ T cells from PBMCs. Subset given: CD45RA+ positively selected. The receptors here all came from a man younger than 35 in good health. Some clones in this sample may be carry-over from other donors' samples.

On this clone itself: Different DNA sequences within this sample yield the same CDR3. This chain connects TRBV7-9 to TRBJ2-1, with TRBD2 matching 12 bases. Germline CDR1 and CDR2: SEHNR and FQNEAQ (reference sequence). CDR3 length equals 16 residues. J lost 4 bases, V lost 3 bases, and 4 bases had no gene match. This CDR3 reads CASSFSTSGGYNEQFF. Written as DNA, the CDR3 is TGTGCCAGCAGCTTTTCGACTAGCGGGGGATACAATGAGCAGTTCTTC.

In DNA, the CDR3 is TGTGCCAGCAGCTCTCCTAATCTAGCGCGGGAGACCCAGTACTTC. It yields the protein CASSSPNLARETQYF. This chain joins TRBV7-9 and TRBJ2-5; weak D call: TRBD2 (6 bases). V was shortened by 4 bases and J by 5 bases, with 17 bases between the two germline ends. The germline V gene encodes CDR1 SEHNR and CDR2 FQNEAQ (reference sequence). The CDR3 is made up of 15 amino acids.

About this clone: The same CDR3 is also encoded by other DNA sequences in this sample. V is TRBV7-2 and J is TRBJ2-6; D is perhaps TRBD1 (6 bases). CDR1 is SGHTA and CDR2 is FQGNSA in the germline V gene. Trimming stripped 2 bases from V and 2 bases from J, with 7 bases between. This CDR3 has 15 residues. The CDR3 DNA is TGTGCCAGCAGCTTACAGGGGCCTGGGGCCAACGTCCTGACTTTC. Its protein product is CASSLQGPGANVLTF. The full variable domain, with the rest looked up from reference TRBV7-2 and TRBJ2-6, is GAGVSQSPSNKVTEKGKDVELRCDPISGHTALYWYRQSLGQGLEFLIYFQGNSAPDKSGLPSDRFSAERTGGSVSTLTIQRTQQEDSAVYLCASSLQGPGANVLTFGAGSRLTVL.

J is TRBJ1-1 and V is TRBV6-7, with D hard to call. TRBV6-7 is marked as an open reading frame, function uncertain. This CDR3 region has 14 residues. The V end was cut by 6 bases, the J end by 2 bases, with 13 bases between. The CDR3 nucleotides are TGTGCCAGCAGCCTTACGCCCAATAACACTGAAGCTTTCTTT. Its translation: CASSLTPNNTEAFF.

The J gene is TRBJ2-1, the V gene TRBV19; 7 bases are a match to TRBD2. The germline V gene has CDR1 LNHDA and CDR2 SQIVND (reference sequence). Losses at the gene ends were 1 base for V and 6 bases for J; bases not matched to a gene: 6. This CDR3 region has 15 residues. This chain's CDR3 is CASSIGTRRGNEQFF. The CDR3 DNA follows: TGTGCCAGTAGTATAGGGACTAGACGGGGCAATGAGCAGTTCTTC.

This clone was counted once. The rearrangement links TRBV4-1 to TRBJ2-2; D is undetermined. The V gene's germline CDR1 is MGHRA and CDR2 YSYEKL. Between the trimmed V and J ends, which lost 4 bases and 4 bases, there was a span of 16 bases. The CDR3 covers 16 residues. CDR3 sequence reads: CASSLRKDVRTGELFF. The CDR3 region has the DNA TGCGCCAGCAGCCTTCGCAAGGACGTACGCACCGGGGAGCTGTTTTTT.

The CDR3: CASSLGGTSGRAGDTQYF. The DNA for the CDR3 is TGTGCCAGCAGCTTAGGGGGGACTAGCGGGAGGGCCGGCGATACGCAGTATTTT. This chain connects TRBV11-2 to TRBJ2-3; 16 bases map to TRBD2. There are 18 residues in the CDR3. The ends lost 1 base at V and 6 bases at J; junction bases unmatched: 7. Germline V gene data show CDR1 as SGHAT and CDR2 as FQNNGV.

The rearrangement links TRBV19 to TRBJ2-1, with 8 bases identical to TRBD2. Per germline, CDR1 LNHDA and CDR2 SQIVND (reference sequence). This CDR3 has 14 residues. V lost 7 bases, J lost 5 bases, and 7 bases stayed unmatched. The CDR3 bases are TGTGCCAGTAACAACGGGAGGGACGACAATGAGCAGTTCTTC. Translating it yields CASNNGRDDNEQFF.

The chain has TRBV2 and TRBJ1-3; a weak D match, TRBD1 (5 bases). Germline V lookup: CDR1 SNHLY, CDR2 FYNNEI. This CDR3 is 14 amino acids long. V was clipped by 4 bases and J by 3 bases, with 10 bases between them. For the CDR3, the DNA is TGTGCCAGCAGTGTCTGGGGCGGTGGAAACACCATATATTTT. Translating it yields CASSVWGGGNTIYF.

The J gene is TRBJ1-1, the V gene TRBV21-1. TRBV21-1 is a pseudogene. This CDR3 is built from 16 residues. The CDR3 DNA is TGTGCCAGCAGCAAAGGGACAGGGCGGGGGGACACTGAAGCTTTCTTT. It translates to CASSKGTGRGDTEAFF.

The V call is TRBV10-2, the J call TRBJ1-1, with D possibly TRBD1 on 5 matching bases. The germline CDR1 and CDR2 sequences are WSHSY and SAAADI. V lost 2 bases and J 5 bases, leaving 18 bases between the germline ends. CDR3 length: 16 amino acids. Written as DNA, the CDR3 is TGCGCCAGCAGTGAGCCCCATTTAACGGGGACGACTGAAGCTTTCTTT. Amino acids: CASSEPHLTGTTEAFF.

The chain is built from TRBV19 and TRBJ2-7; 8 bases line up with TRBD1. From germline, CDR1 is LNHDA and CDR2 SQIVND (reference sequence). Losses at the gene ends were 6 bases for V and 2 bases for J; bases not matched to a gene: 9. This CDR3 has 15 amino acids. Here the CDR3 DNA reads TGTGCCAGTAGACCCGCCGGGACAGGAGCCTACGAGCAGTACTTC. Translation: CASRPAGTGAYEQYF.

The V gene is TRBV10-1, the J gene TRBJ2-1; 11 bases agree with TRBD2. With V trimmed by 4 bases and J by 9 bases, 5 bases remained unmatched. The CDR3 is 14 amino acids. Germline CDR1 is WNHNN and CDR2 is SYGVQD (reference sequence). The CDR3 DNA is TGCGCCAGCAGTGCCCTAGCGGGAGGTACTGAGCAGTTCTTC. Amino acids: CASSALAGGTEQFF.

The V gene is TRBV28, the J gene TRBJ1-1; no definite D call. This CDR3 spans 13 amino acids. In germline, CDR1 is MDHEN, CDR2 SYDVKM. The germline V and J ends were trimmed by 4 bases and 7 bases, with 13 bases remaining between them. CDR3 sequence: CASSSTYTLEAFF. The CDR3 DNA reads TGTGCCAGCAGTTCCACCTACACGCTTGAAGCTTTCTTT. Supplemented by reference TRBV28 and TRBJ1-1, the full variable domain reads DVKVTQSSRYLVKRTGEKVFLECVQDMDHENMFWYRQDPGLGLRLIYFSYDVKMKEKGDIPEGYSVSREKKERFSLILESASTNQTSMYLCASSSTYTLEAFFGQGTRLTVV.

V and J are TRBV27 and TRBJ2-7, with TRBD1 as a possible D gene (6 bases). This CDR3 has 12 amino acids. Trimming took off 6 bases at V and 4 bases at J, with 10 bases between the two ends. CDR1 is MNHEY, CDR2 SMNVEV, per germline (reference sequence). CDR3 in amino acids: CASRRGSYEQYF. DNA for the CDR3: TGTGCCAGCAGGAGGGGGTCGTACGAGCAGTACTTC.

The gene calls are TRBV15 and TRBJ2-4; no reliable D call. V was pared by 0 bases and J by 6 bases, with 12 bases between. Germline V gene sequence: CDR1 LNHNV, CDR2 YYDKDF (reference sequence). The length of the CDR3 is 15 residues. Here the CDR3 DNA reads TGTGCCACCAGCAGAGATAGGGCTAGAGGAAACATTCAGTACTTC. Protein product: CATSRDRARGNIQYF.

The V gene is TRBV28, the J gene TRBJ1-1; D unclear. Germline loops: CDR1 MDHEN, CDR2 SYDVKM. Trimming took off 7 bases at V and 3 bases at J, with 15 bases between the two ends. The CDR3 runs 14 residues. The CDR3 protein is CASNWPTTYTEAFF. CDR3 bases: TGTGCCAGCAACTGGCCTACCACGTACACTGAAGCTTTCTTT.

V usage is TRBV28 and J usage is TRBJ2-6, with D possibly TRBD1 on 6 matching bases. The V and J ends lost 5 bases and 1 base respectively, with 18 bases between them. Per the germline V gene, CDR1 is MDHEN and CDR2 is SYDVKM. The CDR3 runs to 18 residues. The CDR3: CASSPTGRLASGANVLTF. The DNA of the CDR3 is TGTGCCAGCAGTCCAACAGGGCGTCTGGCGTCTGGGGCCAACGTCCTGACTTTC.

CDR3 protein: CATRPTSGSSYEQYF. The CDR3 DNA reads as TGTGCCACCCGCCCCACTAGCGGGAGCTCCTACGAGCAGTACTTC. The chain is built from TRBV19 and TRBJ2-7, with 11 bases identical to TRBD2. Germline CDR1 reads LNHDA; CDR2 reads SQIVND (reference sequence). V was pared by 10 bases and J by 0 bases, with 8 bases of the junction left unmatched. This CDR3 region has 15 residues.

This sequence joins TRBV5-1 and TRBJ2-3; the D is unclear. V was pared by 0 bases and J by 5 bases, with 7 bases between. Per germline, CDR1 SGHRS and CDR2 YFSETQ. This CDR3 comprises 13 residues. CDR3 sequence: CASSLAMLDTQYF. As DNA, the CDR3 is TGCGCCAGCAGCTTGGCCATGTTAGATACGCAGTATTTT.

This chain joins TRBV7-6 and TRBJ2-1; D call uncertain. The V and J ends lost 0 bases and 1 base respectively, with 10 bases between them. The V gene's germline CDR1 is SGHVS and CDR2 FNYEAQ. The CDR3 length is 16 residues. CDR3 sequence: CASSLARYESYNEQFF. CDR3 in DNA: TGTGCCAGCAGCTTAGCGCGGTACGAATCCTACAATGAGCAGTTCTTC.

The rearrangement uses TRBV5-1 and TRBJ2-1; D is possibly TRBD2 (6 bases). The CDR3 totals 16 residues. The germline gives CDR1 SGHRS, CDR2 YFSETQ. V shed 7 bases and J shed 7 bases, with 24 bases lying between them. DNA of the CDR3: TGCGCCAGCCGCCCTTTAGCGGCCCCCTCGGGGAATGAGCAGTTCTTC. Encoded protein: CASRPLAAPSGNEQFF.

The chain joins TRBV19 to TRBJ1-4; no reliable D call. The CDR3 loop spans 13 amino acids. V was clipped by 0 bases and J by 9 bases, with 8 bases between them. Germline V lookup: CDR1 LNHDA, CDR2 SQIVND (reference sequence). The CDR3 loop reads CASSIDRFKKLFF. CDR3 DNA sequence: TGTGCCAGTAGTATAGACAGGTTTAAAAAACTGTTTTTT.

This clone was seen once. The chain links TRBV6-5 to TRBJ1-2; the D gene is possibly TRBD1 (6 bases). The CDR3 covers 16 residues. The V end lost 3 bases, the J end lost 0 bases, and 14 bases lay between the germline ends. Germline values: CDR1 MNHEY, CDR2 SVGAGI. The CDR3 DNA is TGTGCCAGCAGTTATACCAGGGGCCAGTCTAACTATGGCTACACCTTC. This sequence encodes CASSYTRGQSNYGYTF.

V is TRBV5-1 and J is TRBJ2-1; 14 bases align to TRBD2. CDR1 and CDR2 (germline): SGHRS, YFSETQ. CDR3 length equals 16 residues. Trimming removed 4 bases from V and 8 bases from J; junction bases left unmatched: 8. The CDR3 region is CASSELGTSGGDEQFF. DNA of the CDR3: TGCGCCAGCAGCGAACTAGGGACTAGCGGGGGTGATGAGCAGTTCTTC.

The chain is built from TRBV28 and TRBJ1-2; 8 positions agree with TRBD1. V trimming: 6 bases; J trimming: 2 bases; junction bases outside the gene matches: 5. Germline lookup yields CDR1 MDHEN and CDR2 SYDVKM. This CDR3 contains 14 residues. The CDR3 coding sequence is TGTGCCAGCAGATTTCAGGGGGCGAACTATGGCTACACCTTC. Translation gives CASRFQGANYGYTF.

The chain combines TRBV19 with TRBJ2-7; D tentatively fits TRBD1 or TRBD2 (5 bases each). Germline CDR1 LNHDA, CDR2 SQIVND (reference sequence). The CDR3 totals 17 residues. V dropped 5 bases and J dropped 5 bases, with 25 bases sitting between them. DNA of the CDR3: TGTGCCAGTAGTGATCCTCAAGGGACCGGTCCCCGGAACGAGCAGTACTTC. Protein sequence: CASSDPQGTGPRNEQYF.

The chain couples TRBV20-1 to TRBJ2-7, with D possibly TRBD1 on 5 matching bases. With 6 bases removed from V and 6 bases from J, the gap between germline ends came to 12 bases. In germline, CDR1 is DFQATT, CDR2 SNEGSKA (reference sequence). The CDR3 is 11 residues long. Here the CDR3 reads CSAGAQAEQYF. The CDR3 DNA reads TGCAGTGCAGGGGCCCAGGCCGAGCAGTACTTC.

This chain connects TRBV5-1 to TRBJ1-1; D unresolved. Trimming shortened V by 1 base and J by 1 base, and 11 bases separated the two germline ends. Looked up from germline, CDR1 is SGHRS and CDR2 is YFSETQ. This CDR3 contains 15 residues. CDR3 sequence: CASSLYSRENTEAFF. The CDR3 nucleotides are TGCGCCAGCAGCTTGTATTCCCGGGAGAACACTGAAGCTTTCTTT.

The rearrangement links TRBV4-3 to TRBJ2-7, with D hard to call. This CDR3 comprises 15 residues. Germline CDR1 reads LGHNA; CDR2 reads YSLEER. The V gene lost 4 bases and the J gene lost 4 bases, with 17 bases spanning the gap. CDR3 bases: TGCGCCAGCAGCCGCGGACGCCTTGAAGGGTACGAGCAGTACTTC. Amino acids: CASSRGRLEGYEQYF.